This entry features one TCR beta chain sequence. This clone's antigen is unknown. Base qualities are missing; no much larger clone stands one base away. To prepare the library, the immunoSEQ multiplex PCR assay was applied. The table was pulled from immuneACCESS by TCRdb, which kept in-frame rearrangements only. Such tables lose some clones; where checked, under half of the loss comes from unresolved V genes, and the rest has no known cause. Across this sample there are about 80,000 clones, with 75% to 90% seen only once. Of the sample, approximately 0.41% falls within the top ten clones. The record originates from a study of technical replicates of blood from a handful of donors (dated by TCRdb to about 2017). The V end loses 0 bases and the J end loses 7 bases, and a stretch of 16 bases separates them. The germline V gene provides CDR1 ENHRY and CDR2 SYGVKD. From its cysteine to its phenylalanine, the CDR3 spans 16 amino acids. The DNA shown is the 48-base CDR3, in frame from base 1.

The rearrangement joined TRBV10-3 to TRBJ2-1; 5 matching bases give a weak D call of TRBD1. This receptor was taken from a human donor in good health. The specimen was T cells isolated from PBMCs. The DNA is TGTGCCATCAGTGAGTCAGGGGTAGGCTATCGGAATGAGCAGTTCTTC. It encodes CAISESGVGYRNEQFF.